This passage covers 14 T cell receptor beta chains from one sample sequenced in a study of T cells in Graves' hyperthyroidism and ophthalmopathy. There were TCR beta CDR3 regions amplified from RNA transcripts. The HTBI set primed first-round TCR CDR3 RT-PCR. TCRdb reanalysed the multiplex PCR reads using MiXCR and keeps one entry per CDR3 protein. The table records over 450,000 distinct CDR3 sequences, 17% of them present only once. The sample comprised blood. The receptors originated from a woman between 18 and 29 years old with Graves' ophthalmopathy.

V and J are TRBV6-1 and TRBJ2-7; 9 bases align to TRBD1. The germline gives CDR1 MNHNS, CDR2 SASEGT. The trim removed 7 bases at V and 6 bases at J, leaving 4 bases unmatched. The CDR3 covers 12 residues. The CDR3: CASTGTGREQYF. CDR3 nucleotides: TGTGCCAGCACCGGGACAGGGCGCGAGCAGTACTTC.

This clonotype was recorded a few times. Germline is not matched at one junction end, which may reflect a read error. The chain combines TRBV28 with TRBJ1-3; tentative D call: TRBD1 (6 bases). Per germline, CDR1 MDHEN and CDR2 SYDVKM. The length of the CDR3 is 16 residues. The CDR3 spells CASSPGTSASGNAIYF. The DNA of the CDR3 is TGTGCCAGCAGTCCAGGGACAAGCGCCTCTGGAAACGCCATATATTTT.

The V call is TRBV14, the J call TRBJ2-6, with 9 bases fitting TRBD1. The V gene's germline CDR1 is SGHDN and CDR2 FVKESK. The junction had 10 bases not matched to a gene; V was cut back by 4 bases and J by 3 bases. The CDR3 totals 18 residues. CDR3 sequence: CASSPPGTGYDGANVLTF. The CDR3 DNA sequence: TGTGCCAGCAGCCCACCCGGGACAGGGTATGATGGGGCCAACGTCCTGACTTTC. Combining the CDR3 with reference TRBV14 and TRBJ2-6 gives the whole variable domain EAGVTQFPSHSVIEKGQTVTLRCDPISGHDNLYWYRRVMGKEIKFLLHFVKESKQDESGMPNNRFLAERTGGTYSTLKVQPAELEDSGVYFCASSPPGTGYDGANVLTFGAGSRLTVL.

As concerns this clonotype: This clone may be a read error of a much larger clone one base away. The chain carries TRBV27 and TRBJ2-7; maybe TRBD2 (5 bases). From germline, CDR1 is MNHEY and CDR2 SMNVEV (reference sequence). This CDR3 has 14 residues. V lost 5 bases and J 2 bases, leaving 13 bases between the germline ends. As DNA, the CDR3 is TGTGCCAGCAGTACTAGTGGGTTCCCCTACGAGCAGTACTTC. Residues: CASSTSGFPYEQYF.

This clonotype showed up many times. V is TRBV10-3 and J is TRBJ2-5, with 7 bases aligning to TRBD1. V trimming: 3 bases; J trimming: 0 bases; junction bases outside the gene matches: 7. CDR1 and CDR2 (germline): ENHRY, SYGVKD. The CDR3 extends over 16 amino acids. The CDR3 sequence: CAISDQDRAYQETQYF. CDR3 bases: TGTGCCATCAGTGACCAAGACAGGGCTTACCAAGAGACCCAGTACTTC.

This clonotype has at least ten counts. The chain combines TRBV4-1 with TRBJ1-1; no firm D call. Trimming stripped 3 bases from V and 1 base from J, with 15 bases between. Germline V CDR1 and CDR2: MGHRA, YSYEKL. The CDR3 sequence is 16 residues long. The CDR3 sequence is CASSQAGLGRNTEAFF. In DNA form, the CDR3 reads TGCGCCAGCAGCCAGGCCGGATTAGGGAGGAACACTGAAGCTTTCTTT.

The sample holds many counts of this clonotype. The CDR3 DNA is TGTGCCAGCAGTTGGACAGGGATGGGCAATCAGCCCCAGCATTTT. Residues: CASSWTGMGNQPQHF. This sequence joins TRBV27 and TRBJ1-5, with 8 bases lining up with TRBD1. With V trimmed by 4 bases and J by 2 bases, 4 bases remained unmatched. Germline V gene data show CDR1 as MNHEY and CDR2 as SMNVEV (reference sequence). CDR3 length equals 15 residues.

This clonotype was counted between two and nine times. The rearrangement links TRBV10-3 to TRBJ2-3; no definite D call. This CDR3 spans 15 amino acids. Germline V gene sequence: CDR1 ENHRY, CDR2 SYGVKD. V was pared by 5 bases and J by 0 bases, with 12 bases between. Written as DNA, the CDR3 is TGTGCCATCAGTAGGCCAGGCGAAAGCACAGATACGCAGTATTTT. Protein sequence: CAISRPGESTDTQYF.

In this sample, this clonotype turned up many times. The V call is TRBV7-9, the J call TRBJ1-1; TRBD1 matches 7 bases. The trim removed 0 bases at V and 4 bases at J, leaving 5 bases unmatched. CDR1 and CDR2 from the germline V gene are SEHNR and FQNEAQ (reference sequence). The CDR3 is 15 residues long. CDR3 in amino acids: CASSLAKGAPTEAFF. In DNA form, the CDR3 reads TGTGCCAGCAGCTTAGCGAAGGGGGCGCCCACTGAAGCTTTCTTT.

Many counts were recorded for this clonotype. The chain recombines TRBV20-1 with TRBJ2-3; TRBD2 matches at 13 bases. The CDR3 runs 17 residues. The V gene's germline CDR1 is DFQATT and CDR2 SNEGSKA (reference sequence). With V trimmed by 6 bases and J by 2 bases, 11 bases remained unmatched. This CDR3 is CSAMTSGGSLSTDTQYF. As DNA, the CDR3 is TGCAGTGCGATGACTAGCGGGGGGTCATTATCCACAGATACGCAGTATTTT.

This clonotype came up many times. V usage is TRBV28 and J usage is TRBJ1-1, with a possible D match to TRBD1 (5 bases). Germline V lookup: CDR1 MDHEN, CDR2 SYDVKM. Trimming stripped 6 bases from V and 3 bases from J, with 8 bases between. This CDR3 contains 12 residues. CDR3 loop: CASREGYTEAFF. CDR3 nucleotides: TGTGCCAGCAGGGAGGGGTACACTGAAGCTTTCTTT.

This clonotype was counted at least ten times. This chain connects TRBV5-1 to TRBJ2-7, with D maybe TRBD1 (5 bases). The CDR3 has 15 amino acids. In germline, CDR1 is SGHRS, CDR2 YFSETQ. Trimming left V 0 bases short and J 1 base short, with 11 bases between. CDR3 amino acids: CASSLEAGPSYEQYF. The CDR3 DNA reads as TGCGCCAGCAGCTTGGAGGCAGGGCCATCCTACGAGCAGTACTTC.

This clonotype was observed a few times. The CDR3 region has the DNA TGTGCCAGCAGTTACGGCAGGGGCATGGGCGGGGAGCTGTTTTTT. Its translation: CASSYGRGMGGELFF. This chain links TRBV6-6 with TRBJ2-2; tentative D call: TRBD1 (6 bases). This CDR3 region has 15 residues. CDR1 is MNHNY, CDR2 SVGAGI, per germline (reference sequence). The germline V and J ends were trimmed by 2 bases and 7 bases, with 14 bases remaining between them.

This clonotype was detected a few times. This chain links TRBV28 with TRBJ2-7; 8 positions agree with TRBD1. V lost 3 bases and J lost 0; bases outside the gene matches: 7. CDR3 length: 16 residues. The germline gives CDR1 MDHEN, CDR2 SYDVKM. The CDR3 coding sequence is TGTGCCAGCAGTTTTACCGGACAGGGACCCTCCTACGAGCAGTACTTC. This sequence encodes CASSFTGQGPSYEQYF.